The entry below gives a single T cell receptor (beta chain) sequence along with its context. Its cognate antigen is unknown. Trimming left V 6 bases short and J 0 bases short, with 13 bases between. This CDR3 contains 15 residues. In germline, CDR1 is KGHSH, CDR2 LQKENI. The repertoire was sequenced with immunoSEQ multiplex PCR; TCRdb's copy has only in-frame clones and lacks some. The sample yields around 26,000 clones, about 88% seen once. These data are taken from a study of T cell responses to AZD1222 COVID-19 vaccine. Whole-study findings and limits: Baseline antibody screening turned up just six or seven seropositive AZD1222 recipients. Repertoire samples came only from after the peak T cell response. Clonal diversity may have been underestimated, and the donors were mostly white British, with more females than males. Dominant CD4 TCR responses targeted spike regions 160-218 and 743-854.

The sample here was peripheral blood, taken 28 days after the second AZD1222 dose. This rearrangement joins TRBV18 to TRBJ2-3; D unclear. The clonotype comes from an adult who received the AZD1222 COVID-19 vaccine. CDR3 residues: CASSPRHPSTDTQYF. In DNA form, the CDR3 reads TGTGCCAGCTCCCCAAGACATCCCAGCACAGATACGCAGTATTTT. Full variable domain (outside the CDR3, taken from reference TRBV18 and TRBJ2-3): NAGVMQNPRHLVRRRGQEARLRCSPMKGHSHVYWYRQLPEEGLKFMVYLQKENIIDESGMPKERFSAEFPKEGPSILRIQQVVRGDSAAYFCASSPRHPSTDTQYFGPGTRLTVL.